This passage covers 7 T cell receptor beta chains from one sample sequenced in a study of cytomegalovirus exposure and HLA in healthy donors. TCRdb's table, derived via immunoSEQ multiplex PCR, lists solely in-frame clones and lacks some. Of more than 250,000 clones listed, around 86% are singletons. Sequenced material: PBMCs. These receptor sequences come from a woman aged 18-30 years in good health and CMV-seronegative.

The CDR3 region has the DNA TGTGCCAGCAGTAAGGACAGGGCGAACACCGGGGAGCTGTTTTTT. It yields the protein CASSKDRANTGELFF. V gene TRBV7-7 combines with J gene TRBJ2-2, with 8 nucleotides matching TRBD1. CDR1 is SSHAT and CDR2 is FNYEAQ in the germline V gene (reference sequence). With 6 bases clipped from V and 0 bases from J, the junction kept 3 bases outside the gene matches. This CDR3 spans 15 amino acids.

CDR3 amino acids: CASSLETAAQPQHF. CDR3 coding DNA: TGTGCCAGTAGCCTCGAAACAGCGGCTCAGCCCCAGCATTTT. The V and J genes are TRBV19 and TRBJ1-5; D is undetermined. V lost 6 bases to trimming and J lost 6 bases, with 15 bases between them. Germline lookup yields CDR1 LNHDA and CDR2 SQIVND (reference sequence). The CDR3 is 14 residues long. The full variable domain, completed using reference TRBV19 and TRBJ1-5, is DGGITQSPKYLFRKEGQNVTLSCEQNLNHDAMYWYRQDPGQGLRLIYYSQIVNDFQKGDIAEGYSVSREKKESFPLTVTSAQKNPTAFYLCASSLETAAQPQHFGDGTRLSIL.

The chain combines TRBV6-5 with TRBJ2-7, with 9 bases identical to TRBD2. Germline assignment: CDR1 MNHEY and CDR2 SVGAGI. The CDR3 is made up of 16 amino acids. V lost 0 bases and J lost 0; bases outside the gene matches: 3. Written as DNA, the CDR3 is TGTGCCAGCAGTTACTCCGTAGCGGGGGCCTCCTACGAGCAGTACTTC. It is translated as CASSYSVAGASYEQYF.

This clone turned up a few times. The V gene is TRBV4-1, the J gene TRBJ2-7, with 13 positions matching TRBD2. Per germline, CDR1 MGHRA and CDR2 YSYEKL. V gave up 2 bases and J gave up 0 bases; unmatched junction bases: 4. This CDR3 is 17 amino acids long. In DNA form, the CDR3 reads TGCGCCAGCAGCCAACCGACTAGCGGGAGGACCTCCTACGAGCAGTACTTC. Amino acids: CASSQPTSGRTSYEQYF.

In the case of this clone: This sample includes further DNA sequences coding for the same CDR3. The chain combines TRBV29-1 with TRBJ1-1, with a possible D match to TRBD1 (5 bases). The CDR3 has 12 amino acids. In germline, CDR1 is SQVTM, CDR2 ANQGSEA. V shed 4 bases and J shed 5 bases, with 11 bases lying between them. The CDR3 nucleotides are TGCAGCGTTGGGCAGGGTGGAACTGAAGCTTTCTTT. Residues: CSVGQGGTEAFF. Together with reference TRBV29-1 and TRBJ1-1, the CDR3 gives the full variable domain: SAVISQKPSRDICQRGTSLTIQCQVDSQVTMMFWYRQQPGQSLTLIATANQGSEATYESGFVIDKFPISRPNLTFSTLTVSNMSPEDSSIYLCSVGQGGTEAFFGQGTRLTVV.

The chain carries TRBV6-5 and TRBJ2-2; D unclear. The CDR3 runs to 14 residues. V lost 2 bases to trimming and J lost 6 bases, with 10 bases between them. The germline CDR1 and CDR2 sequences are MNHEY and SVGAGI. CDR3 sequence reads: CASSYPDSPGELFF. For the CDR3, the DNA is TGTGCCAGCAGTTACCCCGACTCCCCCGGGGAGCTGTTTTTT.

The V gene is TRBV4-2, the J gene TRBJ1-2; 7 bases agree with TRBD1. Germline V lookup: CDR1 LGHNA, CDR2 YNFKEQ. The V segment lost 4 bases and the J segment 6 bases; nucleotides outside the gene matches: 20. The CDR3 length is 18 residues. The CDR3 sequence is CASSPLMGADRRRDGYTF. CDR3 sequence (DNA): TGTGCCAGCAGCCCACTCATGGGGGCGGACAGGCGCCGTGATGGCTACACCTTC.